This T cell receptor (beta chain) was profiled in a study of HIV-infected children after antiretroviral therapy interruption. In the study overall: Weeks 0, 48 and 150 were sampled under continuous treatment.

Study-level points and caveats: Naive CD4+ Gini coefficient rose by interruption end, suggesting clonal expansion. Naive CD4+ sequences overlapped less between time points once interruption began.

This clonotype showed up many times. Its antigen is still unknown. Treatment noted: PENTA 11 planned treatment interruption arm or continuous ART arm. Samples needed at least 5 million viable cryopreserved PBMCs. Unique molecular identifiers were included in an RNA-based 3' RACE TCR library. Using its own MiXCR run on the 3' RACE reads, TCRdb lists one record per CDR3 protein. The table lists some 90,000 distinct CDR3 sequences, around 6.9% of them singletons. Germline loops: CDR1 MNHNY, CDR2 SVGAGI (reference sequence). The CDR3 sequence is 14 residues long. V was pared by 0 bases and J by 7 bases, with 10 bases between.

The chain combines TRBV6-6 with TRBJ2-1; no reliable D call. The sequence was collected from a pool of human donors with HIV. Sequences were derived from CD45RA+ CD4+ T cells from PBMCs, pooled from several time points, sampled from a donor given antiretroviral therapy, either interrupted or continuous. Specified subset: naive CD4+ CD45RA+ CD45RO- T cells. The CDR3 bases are TGTGCCAGCAGTTACTCGGCCGGTTTAAATGAGCAGTTCTTC. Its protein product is CASSYSAGLNEQFF.